Shown below are 5 T cell receptor beta chains from a single sample sequenced in a study of CD8+ T cells in alopecia areata. Treatment specified: oral pan-JAK inhibitor, 5-10 mg twice daily. The sequencing template was cDNA reverse transcribed from extracted RNA. TCRdb's table, derived via immunoSEQ multiplex PCR, lists solely in-frame clones and lacks some. The sample comprises around 200,000 clones, roughly 50% of which are singletons, and 11% rests with the top ten. This material consisted of CD8+ T cells sorted from blood, taken at week 24, from a patient treated with tofacitinib. These receptors were taken from a human donor with alopecia areata.

This clone was detected a few times. The chain links TRBV30 to TRBJ1-1; D is unclear. V lost 0 bases, J lost 5 bases, and 13 bases lay in between. The CDR3 contains 14 residues. Germline CDR1 GTSNPN, CDR2 SVGIG (reference sequence). The CDR3 reads CAWSVPTRRTEAFF. The CDR3 nucleotides are TGTGCCTGGAGTGTACCAACTCGAAGAACTGAAGCTTTCTTT.

The chain links TRBV27 to TRBJ1-1; D call uncertain. Germline V gives CDR1 MNHEY, CDR2 SMNVEV (reference sequence). This CDR3 spans 14 amino acids. V was clipped by 5 bases and J by 1 base, with 11 bases between them. CDR3 bases: TGTGCCAGCAGTCCCCAAGGAGGGAACACTGAAGCTTTCTTT. This sequence encodes CASSPQGGNTEAFF.

The CDR3 loop is CSVEGTGDRPYGYTF. In DNA, the CDR3 is TGCAGCGTTGAAGGGACAGGGGATAGGCCTTATGGCTACACCTTC. The chain recombines TRBV29-1 with TRBJ1-2; 9 bases map to TRBD1. V shed 1 base, J shed 5 bases, and the junction held 8 bases outside the gene matches. The CDR3 loop spans 15 amino acids. Germline CDR1 and CDR2: SQVTM and ANQGSEA. Complete variable domain (other parts from reference TRBV29-1 and TRBJ1-2): SAVISQKPSRDICQRGTSLTIQCQVDSQVTMMFWYRQQPGQSLTLIATANQGSEATYESGFVIDKFPISRPNLTFSTLTVSNMSPEDSSIYLCSVEGTGDRPYGYTFGSGTRLTVV.

The gene calls are TRBV9 and TRBJ1-2; TRBD1 matches at 8 bases. The V gene end was trimmed by 3 bases and the J gene end by 4 bases; junction bases not matched to a gene: 14. The CDR3 is 17 residues long. The V gene's germline CDR1 is SGDLS and CDR2 YYNGEE. In nucleotides, the CDR3 is TGTGCCAGCAGCGCAGCGCAAACAGGGGGTGTAGGCTATGGCTACACCTTC. It is translated as CASSAAQTGGVGYGYTF. Supplemented by reference TRBV9 and TRBJ1-2, the full variable domain reads DSGVTQTPKHLITATGQRVTLRCSPRSGDLSVYWYQQSLDQGLQFLIQYYNGEERAKGNILERFSAQQFPDLHSELNLSSLELGDSALYFCASSAAQTGGVGYGYTFGSGTRLTVV.

This clone was seen a few times. The rearrangement joins TRBV12-5 to TRBJ1-5; D might be TRBD1 (5 bases). The V gene's germline CDR1 is LGHNT and CDR2 FRNRAP. The CDR3 runs 16 residues. Deletions cut 0 bases from V and 7 bases from J, with 16 bases between. For the CDR3, the DNA is TGTGCTAGTGGTTTGGTTGACGGCGGGGGGAGGCAGCCCCAGCATTTT. As protein: CASGLVDGGGRQPQHF.